A selection of T cell receptor beta chains follows, all from one sample in a study of blood T cell repertoires in COVID-19. Here immunoSEQ multiplex PCR was the method, and the copy in TCRdb shows in-frame clones only, minus some. The data show over 95,000 clones, more than 80% seen once. Sequencing input: peripheral blood. The receptors derive from a woman aged 40 to 55 with acute or convalescent COVID-19. Both conserved end residues are part of each CDR3. D genes are given only for firm matches.

j_gene,d_gene,v_gene,CDR3aa
TRBJ1-2,NA,TRBV6-5,CASSTGLGYTF
TRBJ1-2,NA,TRBV30,CAWSPPGGGSNYGYTF
TRBJ2-3,NA,TRBV5-1,CASSLARASESTDTQYF
TRBJ1-3,NA,TRBV5-6,CASSLAYSGGNTIYF
TRBJ2-3,TRBD1,TRBV18,CASSTLPGQSTDTQYF
TRBJ1-2,NA,TRBV2,CASMKGDYGYTF
TRBJ1-5,NA,TRBV16,CASSPSGMRNNQPQHF
TRBJ2-7,NA,TRBV24-1,CATSDFGF
TRBJ1-5,NA,TRBV9,CASSVGPYSNQPQHF
TRBJ1-2,NA,TRBV3-1/TRBV3-2,CASSLRQDRIYGYTF
TRBJ1-1,TRBD1,TRBV19,CASTLDRGSEAFF